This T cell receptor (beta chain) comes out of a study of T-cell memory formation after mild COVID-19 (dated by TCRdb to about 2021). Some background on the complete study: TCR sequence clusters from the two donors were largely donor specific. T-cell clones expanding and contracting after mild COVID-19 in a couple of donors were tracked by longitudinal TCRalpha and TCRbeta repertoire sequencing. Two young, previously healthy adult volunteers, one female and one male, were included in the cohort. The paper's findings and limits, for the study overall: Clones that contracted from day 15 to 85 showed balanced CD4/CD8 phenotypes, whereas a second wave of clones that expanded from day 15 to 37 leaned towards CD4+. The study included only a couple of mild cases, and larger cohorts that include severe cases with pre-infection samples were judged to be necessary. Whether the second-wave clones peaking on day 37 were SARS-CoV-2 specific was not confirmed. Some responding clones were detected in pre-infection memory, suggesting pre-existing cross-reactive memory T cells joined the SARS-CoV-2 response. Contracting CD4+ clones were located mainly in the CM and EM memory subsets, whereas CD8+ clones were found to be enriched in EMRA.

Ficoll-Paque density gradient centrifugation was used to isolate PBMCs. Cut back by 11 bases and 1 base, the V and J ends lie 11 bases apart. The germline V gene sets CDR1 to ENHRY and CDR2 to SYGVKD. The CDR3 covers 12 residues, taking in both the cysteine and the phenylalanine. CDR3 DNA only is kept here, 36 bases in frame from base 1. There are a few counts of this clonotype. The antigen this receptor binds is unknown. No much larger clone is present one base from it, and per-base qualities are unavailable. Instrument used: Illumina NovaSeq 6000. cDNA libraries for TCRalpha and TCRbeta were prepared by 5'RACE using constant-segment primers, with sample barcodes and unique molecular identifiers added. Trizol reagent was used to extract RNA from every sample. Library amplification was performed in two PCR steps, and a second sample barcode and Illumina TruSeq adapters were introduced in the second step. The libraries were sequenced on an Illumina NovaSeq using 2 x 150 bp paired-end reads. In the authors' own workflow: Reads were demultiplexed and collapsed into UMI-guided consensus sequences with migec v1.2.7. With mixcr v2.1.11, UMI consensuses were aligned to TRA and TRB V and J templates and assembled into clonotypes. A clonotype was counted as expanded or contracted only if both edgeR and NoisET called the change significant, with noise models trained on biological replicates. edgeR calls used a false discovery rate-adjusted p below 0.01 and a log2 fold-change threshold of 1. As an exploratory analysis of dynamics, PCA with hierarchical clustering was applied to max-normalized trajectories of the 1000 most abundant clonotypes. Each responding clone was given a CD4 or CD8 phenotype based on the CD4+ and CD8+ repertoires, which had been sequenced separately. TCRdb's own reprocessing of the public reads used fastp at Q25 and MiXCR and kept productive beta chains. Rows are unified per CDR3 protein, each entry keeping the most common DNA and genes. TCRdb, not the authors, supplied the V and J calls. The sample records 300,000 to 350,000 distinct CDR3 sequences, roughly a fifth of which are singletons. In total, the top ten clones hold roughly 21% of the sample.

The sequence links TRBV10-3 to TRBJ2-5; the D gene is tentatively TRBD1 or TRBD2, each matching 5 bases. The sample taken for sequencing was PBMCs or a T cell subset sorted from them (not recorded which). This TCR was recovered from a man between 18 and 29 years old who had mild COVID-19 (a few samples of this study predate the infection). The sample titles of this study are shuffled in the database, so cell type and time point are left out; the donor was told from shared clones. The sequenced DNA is TGTGCCGTGTCCGGGACCCAAGAGACCCAGTACTTC. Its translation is CAVSGTQETQYF.